The rows below give T cell receptor beta chains drawn from one sample of a study of Ad26.COV2.S vaccination and SARS-CoV-2 variants. Measured with immunoSEQ multiplex PCR; TCRdb has only the in-frame clones, and not every one. In the table there are about 390,000 clones, over 80% of which are singletons. The input for sequencing was peripheral blood, taken in a trial of Ad26.COV2.S vaccine versus placebo. The source of these receptors is a person aged 18-65 years who received the Ad26.COV2.S COVID-19 vaccine or a placebo. Both conserved end residues are part of each CDR3. Each record gives: V gene, clone size, D gene, J gene, CDR3 DNA, CDR3 protein. A D gene is named only where the DNA matches it firmly. Size values are once, few and many counts, or a class for expanded clones, and some rows have none.

>TRBV5-1|-|-|TRBJ1-4
TGCGCCAGCAGCTTAACCGACGGAGAAAATGAAAAACTGTTTTTT
CASSLTDGENEKLFF
>TRBV3-1/TRBV3-2|-|TRBD2|TRBJ2-1
TGTGCCAGCAGCCAAGGGATCCAGCGGGGAAATGAGCAGTTCTTC
CASSQGIQRGNEQFF
>TRBV28|-|TRBD2|TRBJ2-5
TGTGCCAGCAGCTCTCGGGGGCAGCGGGGGGTTGAGAAGACCCAGTACTTC
CASSSRGQRGVEKTQYF
>TRBV7-6|-|-|TRBJ2-3
TGTGCCAGCAGCTTAGGTAGGAGTACCGGATTCCAGAATTTT
CASSLGRSTGFQNF
>TRBV30|-|TRBD1|TRBJ1-1
TGTGCCTGGAGATCGACAGGGGCCACTGAAGCTTTCTTT
CAWRSTGATEAFF
>TRBV6-2/TRBV6-3|-|TRBD1|TRBJ1-2
TGTGCCAGCAGCCTAGACAGGGGGCGAGATGGCTACACCTTC
CASSLDRGRDGYTF
>TRBV10-2|-|-|TRBJ1-2
TGCGCCAGCAGTCCTAATCGCGGTGCCGTCGCTAACTATGGCTACACCTTC
CASSPNRGAVANYGYTF
>TRBV18|-|-|TRBJ2-5
TGTGCCAGCTCCGCGGGTATGGTCCAAGAGACCCAGTACTTC
CASSAGMVQETQYF
>TRBV9|once|-|TRBJ2-1
TGTGCCAGCAGCGTAGAAGACAAGAACAATGAGCAGTTCTTC
CASSVEDKNNEQFF
>TRBV27|-|-|TRBJ1-4
TGTGCCAGCAGTCCTGGGTCTCTGGGGAGGGAAAAACTGTTTTTT
CASSPGSLGREKLFF
>TRBV6-1|-|TRBD2|TRBJ2-1
TGTGCCAGCAGTGAAGCCATCGGGACTAGCGGATACAATGAGCAGTTCTTC
CASSEAIGTSGYNEQFF
>TRBV28|-|TRBD2|TRBJ2-7
TGTGCCAGCAGTACCATCACTAGCGGGGGGCCTTCCTACGAGCAGTACTTC
CASSTITSGGPSYEQYF
>TRBV27|-|-|TRBJ2-1
TGTGCCAGCAGTTTACGACGATTCAGCTCCTACAATGAGCAGTTCTTC
CASSLRRFSSYNEQFF
>TRBV5-3|-|TRBD1|TRBJ1-5
TGTGCCAGAAGCTTGGGGACAGGGGGCAATCGGAGCAATCAGCCCCAGCATTTT
CARSLGTGGNRSNQPQHF
>TRBV4-3|few|-|TRBJ2-7
TGCGCCAGCAGCCAAGACGGACAGAGTATTTACGAGCAGTACTTC
CASSQDGQSIYEQYF
>TRBV7-2|-|TRBD2|TRBJ2-3
TGTGCCAGCAGCTTAGTCAGGACTAGTCTTGGTACGCAGTATTTT
CASSLVRTSLGTQYF
>TRBV25-1|once|-|TRBJ1-1
TGTGCCAGCAGTGAAACGGTAGCGAACACTGAAGCTTTCTTT
CASSETVANTEAFF
>TRBV7-2|once|TRBD2|TRBJ2-3
TGTGCCAGCAGCCTTGGGGGACTAAGGCAGTATTTT
CASSLGGLRQYF
>TRBV5-5|-|-|TRBJ2-5
TGTGCCAGCAGCTTTATTGGGTCGGGAAAATCTCAAGAGACCCAGTACTTC
CASSFIGSGKSQETQYF
>TRBV5-6|-|TRBD1|TRBJ1-5
TGTGCCAGCAGCTTGCGACAGGGGGTATTAAGCAATCAGCCCCAGCATTTT
CASSLRQGVLSNQPQHF
>TRBV6-4|-|TRBD1|TRBJ2-5
TGTGCCAGCAGCACAGGGGTTGGAGAGACCCAGTACTTC
CASSTGVGETQYF
>TRBV2|-|-|TRBJ2-5
TGTGCCAGCAGAGCGGACAGCCAAGAGACCCAGTACTTC
CASRADSQETQYF
>TRBV4-1|-|-|TRBJ1-1
TGCGCCAGCAGCCAAGTCAGGGGCTTAACTGAAGCTTTCTTT
CASSQVRGLTEAFF
>TRBV5-1|-|TRBD1|TRBJ2-2
TGCGCCAGCAGCTTGGAGACAGGGGGCACCGGGGAGCTGTTTTTT
CASSLETGGTGELFF
>TRBV7-2|-|-|TRBJ1-6
TGTGCCAGCAGCTTAGGCACACAGAACTATAATTCACCCCTCCACTTT
CASSLGTQNYNSPLHF
>TRBV4-1|-|TRBD1|TRBJ2-7
TGCGCCAGCAGCCGGACAGGGGGTAACGAGCAGTACTTC
CASSRTGGNEQYF
>TRBV9|-|TRBD1|TRBJ2-5
TGTGCCAGCAGCCCCCGGGACAGCAACCAAGAGACCCAGTACTTC
CASSPRDSNQETQYF
>TRBV7-2|-|-|TRBJ1-1
TGTGCCAGCACCCAAAGGCAGGGAATCACTGAAGCTTTCTTT
CASTQRQGITEAFF
>TRBV2|-|TRBD1|TRBJ1-2
TGTGCCAGCAGTGTACAGCCCGGGACAGGGAATGGCTACACCTTC
CASSVQPGTGNGYTF
>TRBV6-2/TRBV6-3|once|-|TRBJ2-3
TGTGCCAGCAGCCCCCAGGGGTCAGATACGCAGTATTTT
CASSPQGSDTQYF
>TRBV27|-|-|TRBJ2-7
TGTGCCAGCAGTTTCAGCCGAATAAGCTCCTACGAGCAGTACTTC
CASSFSRISSYEQYF
>TRBV7-9|once|-|TRBJ2-7
TGTGCCAGCAGCTTCGACTACGAGCAGTACTTC
CASSFDYEQYF
>TRBV3-1/TRBV3-2|-|TRBD2|TRBJ2-1
TGTGCCAGCAGCCAAGATAGGGGACTAGGGCGGGGGCCCTACAATGAGCAGTTCTTC
CASSQDRGLGRGPYNEQFF
>TRBV4-1|-|-|TRBJ1-5
TGCGCCAGCAGCCAAGACCGAGGCGGTCATCAGCCCCAGCATTTT
CASSQDRGGHQPQHF
>TRBV19|-|-|TRBJ2-1
TGTGCCAGTAGTATCGCCGGGGGCTCCTACAATGAGCAGTTCTTC
CASSIAGGSYNEQFF
>TRBV3-1/TRBV3-2|once|-|TRBJ1-3
TGTGCCAGCAGCCAAGGGTTTCTCTCTGGAAACACCATATATTTT
CASSQGFLSGNTIYF
>TRBV20-1|-|-|TRBJ2-1
TGCAGTGCCGCACTCAATGAGCAGTTCTTC
CSAALNEQFF
>TRBV27|-|-|TRBJ1-5
TGTGCCAGCGCCTTCTCATCCGTGTTGCCCCAGCATTTT
CASAFSSVLPQHF
>TRBV12-3/TRBV12-4|-|-|TRBJ2-3
TGTGCCAGCAGCCCTTCCCCTTTT
CASSPSPF
>TRBV7-2|once|-|TRBJ1-1
TGTGCCAGCAGCTCCCTAGCCCGCAGCCTGAACACTGAAGCTTTCTTT
CASSSLARSLNTEAFF
>TRBV5-1|-|TRBD1|TRBJ1-6
TGCGCCAGCAGCCCTGGGACAGCTTATAATTCACCCCTCCACTTT
CASSPGTAYNSPLHF
>TRBV28|-|TRBD1|TRBJ1-5
TGTGCCAGCAGTTTAGGGACAGAGGATATGAATCAGCCCCAGCATTTT
CASSLGTEDMNQPQHF
>TRBV6-5|-|TRBD1|TRBJ1-5
TGTGCCAGCAGTTTGGACAGGGGAGGAAATCAGCCCCAGCATTTT
CASSLDRGGNQPQHF
>TRBV27|-|-|TRBJ1-3
TGTGCCAGCAGTTACACAGGAACTGGAAACACCATATATTTT
CASSYTGTGNTIYF
>TRBV30|-|TRBD1|TRBJ2-1
TGTGCCTCCACCGGGACAGCAGTGTACAATGAGCAGTTCTTC
CASTGTAVYNEQFF
>TRBV4-3|-|TRBD1|TRBJ1-6
TGCGCCAGCAGCCCCCGGACAGGGCAGAATTCACCCCTCCACTTT
CASSPRTGQNSPLHF
>TRBV14|-|-|TRBJ2-3
TGTGCCAGCAGCCAAGCGGGAAGCCAGGCAGATACGCAGTATTTT
CASSQAGSQADTQYF
>TRBV9|-|-|TRBJ2-2
TGTGCCAGCAGCGTAGAAAAAGTGGTTTTTGGGGATACCGGGGAGCTGTTTTTT
CASSVEKVVFGDTGELFF
>TRBV5-1|-|-|TRBJ2-2
TGCGCCAGCAGCTTGGAACCTTCGAACACCGGGGAGCTGTTTTTT
CASSLEPSNTGELFF
>TRBV7-2|-|TRBD2|TRBJ2-7
TGTGCCAGCAGCTTAGCCCGAAGCGGGGGGCCATACTACGAGCAGTACTTC
CASSLARSGGPYYEQYF
>TRBV7-9|-|TRBD1|TRBJ2-2
TGTGCCAGCAGCTCCCGACCGGGACAGGGGACCGGGGAGCTGTTTTTT
CASSSRPGQGTGELFF
>TRBV19|-|-|TRBJ2-6
TGTGCCAGTAGTATTGAAGGGGGGGCCAACGTCCTGACTTTC
CASSIEGGANVLTF
>TRBV7-9|-|-|TRBJ2-5
TGTGCCAGCAGCCATCCCACCCTCCGGGACGGACAAGAGACCCAGTACTTC
CASSHPTLRDGQETQYF
>TRBV5-4|-|-|TRBJ1-2
TGTGCCAGCAGCCTGGAGGGGAGGGATGGCTACACCTTC
CASSLEGRDGYTF
>TRBV7-9|-|-|TRBJ2-6
TGTGCCAGCAGCCCCAGGGTGCCTGGGGCCAACGTCCTGACTTTC
CASSPRVPGANVLTF
>TRBV5-6|-|-|TRBJ1-2
TGTGCCAGCAGCTTGCCAGAAAACTATGGCTACACCTTC
CASSLPENYGYTF
>TRBV20-1|-|-|TRBJ2-5
TGCAGTGCCAAGCCCACCGGGACCCAGTACTTC
CSAKPTGTQYF
>TRBV19|-|-|TRBJ2-3
TGTGCCAGTACCCCCCCCGGTACAGATACGCAGTATTTT
CASTPPGTDTQYF
>TRBV6-5|once|-|TRBJ2-1
TGTGCCAGCAGTCTTTCCTCTCCCGACTGGGAGCAGTTCTTC
CASSLSSPDWEQFF
>TRBV5-1|-|TRBD1|TRBJ1-3
TGCGCCAGCAGCCCGGGGACAGTCTCTGGAAACACCATATATTTT
CASSPGTVSGNTIYF